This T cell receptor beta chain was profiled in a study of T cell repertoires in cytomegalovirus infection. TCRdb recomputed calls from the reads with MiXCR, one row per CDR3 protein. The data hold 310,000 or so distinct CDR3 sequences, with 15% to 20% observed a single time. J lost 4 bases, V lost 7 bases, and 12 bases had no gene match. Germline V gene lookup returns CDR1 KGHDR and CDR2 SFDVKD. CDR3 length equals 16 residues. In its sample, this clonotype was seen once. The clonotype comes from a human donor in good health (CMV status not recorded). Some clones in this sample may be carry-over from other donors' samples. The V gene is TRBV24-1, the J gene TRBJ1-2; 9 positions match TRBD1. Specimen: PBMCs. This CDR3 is CATRTTEGQGFYGYTF. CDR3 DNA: TGTGCCACCAGGACGACGGAGGGACAGGGATTCTATGGCTACACCTTC.